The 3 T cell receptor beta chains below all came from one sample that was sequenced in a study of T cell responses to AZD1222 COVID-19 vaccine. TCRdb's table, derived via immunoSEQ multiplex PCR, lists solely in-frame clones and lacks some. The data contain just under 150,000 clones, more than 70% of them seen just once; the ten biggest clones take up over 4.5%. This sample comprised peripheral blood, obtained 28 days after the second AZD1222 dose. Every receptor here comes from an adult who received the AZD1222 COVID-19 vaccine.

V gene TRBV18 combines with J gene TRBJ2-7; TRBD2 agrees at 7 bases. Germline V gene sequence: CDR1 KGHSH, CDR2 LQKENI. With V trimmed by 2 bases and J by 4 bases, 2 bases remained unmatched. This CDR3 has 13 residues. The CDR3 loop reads CASSPSSGYEQYF. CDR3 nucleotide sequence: TGTGCCAGCTCACCAAGTAGCGGGTACGAGCAGTACTTC.

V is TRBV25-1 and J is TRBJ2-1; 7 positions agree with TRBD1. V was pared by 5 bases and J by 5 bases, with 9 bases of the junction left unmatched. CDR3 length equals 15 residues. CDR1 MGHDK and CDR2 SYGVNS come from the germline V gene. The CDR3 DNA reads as TGTGCCAGCAGTAAGCTCGACAGGGCTAACAATGAGCAGTTCTTC. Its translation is CASSKLDRANNEQFF.

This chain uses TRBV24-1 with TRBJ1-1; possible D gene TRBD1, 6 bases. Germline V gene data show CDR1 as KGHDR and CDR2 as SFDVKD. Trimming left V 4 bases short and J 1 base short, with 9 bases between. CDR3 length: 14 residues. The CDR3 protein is CATSEGAGNTEAFF. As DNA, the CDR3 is TGTGCCACCAGTGAGGGGGCCGGGAACACTGAAGCTTTCTTT.